The clone carrying this T cell receptor (beta chain) occurred once. The sample originates from a study of blood T cell repertoires in COVID-19. Germline V CDR1 and CDR2: KGHSH, LQKENI. The CDR3 contains 16 residues. The germline V and J ends were trimmed by 1 base and 1 base, with 14 bases remaining between them. Assay: immunoSEQ multiplex PCR; the TCRdb copy retains only in-frame clones and omits some. Of 200,000 to 300,000 clones in the sample, around four fifths were seen once. The sequencing sample was made of peripheral blood. This chain links TRBV18 with TRBJ2-7, with TRBD1 as a possible D gene (6 bases). The receptor was isolated from a woman aged 55-69 years with active or convalescent COVID-19. The CDR3 region is CASSPRQDSASYEQYV. For the CDR3, the DNA is TGTGCCAGCTCACCACGGCAGGACAGCGCTTCCTACGAGCAGTACGTC.